This is a list of T cell receptor beta chains from one sample in a study of blood T cells in healthy people across ages. TCRdb reanalysed the 5' RACE reads using MiXCR and keeps one entry per CDR3 protein. This table holds approximately 1.5 million distinct CDR3 sequences, approximately 39% found once. Sequenced sample: blood. These receptors all come from a woman aged 18-35 years in good health. CDR3s include the opening cysteine and the closing phenylalanine or tryptophan. Each record gives: CDR3 DNA, CDR3 protein, clone size, V gene, D gene, J gene. D genes are given only for firm matches. Some rows mark clone size as missing; the rest say once, few, many or name a class of expanded clone.

CDR3 DNA: TGTGCCAGCAATCTACCCGAGGGTACTAGCGCTCACAATGAGCAGTTCTTC
CDR3 protein: CASNLPEGTSAHNEQFF
clone size: -
V gene: TRBV28
D gene: TRBD2
J gene: TRBJ2-1

CDR3 DNA: TGTGCCAGCAGACGACAGCCCTGGGACACTGAAGCTTTCTTT
CDR3 protein: CASRRQPWDTEAFF
clone size: -
V gene: TRBV27
D gene: -
J gene: TRBJ1-1

CDR3 DNA: TGTGCCAGCAGTGATCTAGGGGCTGGTCAGCCCCAGCATTTT
CDR3 protein: CASSDLGAGQPQHF
clone size: -
V gene: TRBV2
D gene: -
J gene: TRBJ1-5

CDR3 DNA: TGCGCCAGCAGCCAAGATGATGCCAGGGGGTCACCCCTCCACTTT
CDR3 protein: CASSQDDARGSPLHF
clone size: -
V gene: TRBV4-1
D gene: TRBD1
J gene: TRBJ1-6

CDR3 DNA: TGCGCCAGCAGTGATGCCAGAACTATCTACGAGCAGTACTTC
CDR3 protein: CASSDARTIYEQYF
clone size: many
V gene: TRBV10-1
D gene: -
J gene: TRBJ2-7

CDR3 DNA: TGTGCCAGCAGCTCTCGGACTAGCGGGGGGGCTTCGGATACGCAGTATTTT
CDR3 protein: CASSSRTSGGASDTQYF
clone size: few
V gene: TRBV11-2
D gene: TRBD2
J gene: TRBJ2-3

CDR3 DNA: TGTGCCAGCAGCCAAACCGGGACGGTGGCTTTCTTT
CDR3 protein: CASSQTGTVAFF
clone size: -
V gene: TRBV7-9
D gene: -
J gene: TRBJ1-1

CDR3 DNA: TGTGGGGCGGGAGGGTCCTACGAGCAGTACTTC
CDR3 protein: CGAGGSYEQYF
clone size: -
V gene: TRBV11-2
D gene: TRBD2
J gene: TRBJ2-7

CDR3 DNA: TGTGCCAGTAGCCCTGAATCGGATGAGCAGTTCTTC
CDR3 protein: CASSPESDEQFF
clone size: -
V gene: TRBV28
D gene: -
J gene: TRBJ2-1

CDR3 DNA: TGTGCCAGCAGTTGGGACAGGGGAGGCAATCAGCCCCAGCATTTT
CDR3 protein: CASSWDRGGNQPQHF
clone size: -
V gene: TRBV6-5
D gene: TRBD1
J gene: TRBJ1-5

CDR3 DNA: TGTGCCAGCAGCCCCCAGAGGGGTCCCAACAATGAGCAGTACTTC
CDR3 protein: CASSPQRGPNNEQYF
clone size: once
V gene: TRBV7-2
D gene: -
J gene: TRBJ2-7

CDR3 DNA: TGTGCTAGTGGTTCGGGGACGGTTTCCTACGAGCAGTACTTC
CDR3 protein: CASGSGTVSYEQYF
clone size: few
V gene: TRBV12-5
D gene: -
J gene: TRBJ2-7

CDR3 DNA: TGTGCCAGCAGCCGTCTGCGGGGTGCTGAGACCCAGTACTTC
CDR3 protein: CASSRLRGAETQYF
clone size: few
V gene: TRBV5-6
D gene: -
J gene: TRBJ2-5

CDR3 DNA: TGCGCCATCAGTGAGTCAGGAGCGGGGGGACGCTCCTACAATGAGCAGTTCTTC
CDR3 protein: CAISESGAGGRSYNEQFF
clone size: few
V gene: TRBV10-3
D gene: TRBD2
J gene: TRBJ2-1

CDR3 DNA: TGCGCCAGCAGCTTGGGGTCAGGGGGCTTCACTGAGCAGTTCTTC
CDR3 protein: CASSLGSGGFTEQFF
clone size: -
V gene: TRBV5-1
D gene: TRBD1
J gene: TRBJ2-1

CDR3 DNA: TGTGCCAGCAGCTTACTGTCAGGGGGAAGGCACGAGCAGTACTTC
CDR3 protein: CASSLLSGGRHEQYF
clone size: -
V gene: TRBV7-9
D gene: TRBD1
J gene: TRBJ2-7

CDR3 DNA: TGCGCCAGCAGCTTGACCCGACAGGGGACTGTCGGTGAGCAGTTCTTC
CDR3 protein: CASSLTRQGTVGEQFF
clone size: -
V gene: TRBV5-1
D gene: TRBD1
J gene: TRBJ2-1

CDR3 DNA: TGTGCCAGCAGCTTAGGGGGGAAAGGGGCCTACGAGCAGTACTTC
CDR3 protein: CASSLGGKGAYEQYF
clone size: -
V gene: TRBV7-2
D gene: -
J gene: TRBJ2-7

CDR3 DNA: TGTGCCAGCAGCGTAGGCGCAACGATCGAGCAGTTCTTC
CDR3 protein: CASSVGATIEQFF
clone size: few
V gene: TRBV9
D gene: -
J gene: TRBJ2-1

CDR3 DNA: TGTGCCTGGAGTCGGCGGGACTCCTACAATGAGCAGTTCTTC
CDR3 protein: CAWSRRDSYNEQFF
clone size: -
V gene: TRBV30
D gene: -
J gene: TRBJ2-1

CDR3 DNA: TGCAGCGTACAGGACAGGAGCTCCTACAATGGGCAGTTCTTC
CDR3 protein: CSVQDRSSYNGQFF
clone size: -
V gene: TRBV29-1
D gene: TRBD1
J gene: TRBJ2-1

CDR3 DNA: TGCGCCAGCAGCCAAGACATCTGGAGTTACTGTGGCTACACCTTC
CDR3 protein: CASSQDIWSYCGYTF
clone size: -
V gene: TRBV4-1
D gene: -
J gene: TRBJ1-2

CDR3 DNA: TGTGCCAGCAGAATTACAGGGAATAGTGAAAAACTGTTTTTT
CDR3 protein: CASRITGNSEKLFF
clone size: -
V gene: TRBV7-2
D gene: -
J gene: TRBJ1-4

CDR3 DNA: TGTGCCAGCAGCAACCGGGACACGATTAATTCACCCCTCCACTTT
CDR3 protein: CASSNRDTINSPLHF
clone size: -
V gene: TRBV7-9
D gene: -
J gene: TRBJ1-6

CDR3 DNA: TGCAGCGTAGACCGAGGGACAGGGGAAGATACGCAGTATTTT
CDR3 protein: CSVDRGTGEDTQYF
clone size: few
V gene: TRBV29-1
D gene: TRBD1
J gene: TRBJ2-3

CDR3 DNA: TGTGCCAGCAGTACTACAGGGTACGCCACTGAAGCTTTCTTT
CDR3 protein: CASSTTGYATEAFF
clone size: -
V gene: TRBV6-4
D gene: -
J gene: TRBJ1-1

CDR3 DNA: TGTGCCAGCAGTTTTCTCGGGGCTGGCAATCAGCCCCAGCATTTT
CDR3 protein: CASSFLGAGNQPQHF
clone size: few
V gene: TRBV12-3/TRBV12-4
D gene: -
J gene: TRBJ1-5

CDR3 DNA: TGTGCCAGCAGCGTAGTTGGAGGGAACGAGCAGTACTTC
CDR3 protein: CASSVVGGNEQYF
clone size: -
V gene: TRBV9
D gene: -
J gene: TRBJ2-7

CDR3 DNA: TGCGCCAGCAGCCTGGGACCGGGGTCGCCCTACGAGCAGTACTTC
CDR3 protein: CASSLGPGSPYEQYF
clone size: few
V gene: TRBV5-1
D gene: -
J gene: TRBJ2-7

CDR3 DNA: TGCGCCAGCAGTCCGTCCCGGGACAATCGGTTCTTC
CDR3 protein: CASSPSRDNRFF
clone size: few
V gene: TRBV5-1
D gene: -
J gene: TRBJ2-1

CDR3 DNA: TGTGCCAGCAGCTTACCCCTTTCTCTGCGCGGGGGGTTTTATTACGCAGATACGCAGTATTTT
CDR3 protein: CASSLPLSLRGGFYYADTQYF
clone size: few
V gene: TRBV7-6
D gene: TRBD2
J gene: TRBJ2-3

CDR3 DNA: TGTGCCAGCAGCGCCGGGACTAGCGGGAGCTACAATGAGCAGTACTTC
CDR3 protein: CASSAGTSGSYNEQYF
clone size: -
V gene: TRBV3-1
D gene: TRBD2
J gene: TRBJ2-5